The 21 T cell receptor beta chains below all came from one sample that was sequenced in a study of tumor-infiltrating T cells and Merkel cell polyomavirus. Overall study context: The T cells studied were CD8+ and recognized the Merkel cell polyomavirus KLL epitope.

The method was immunoSEQ multiplex PCR; TCRdb's version includes in-frame clones alone and lacks a portion of them. The profile shows 24,000 or so clones, nearly 90% of them singletons. Every patient's tumor was robustly positive for Merkel cell polyomavirus Large T antigen on immunohistochemistry. The sequenced material came from lymph node tissue. The receptors were gathered from a middle-aged man with Merkel cell carcinoma.

This clone was observed a single time. CDR3 sequence: CASSQDKGARWNEKLFF. Written as DNA, the CDR3 is TGTGCCAGCAGCCAAGATAAGGGGGCCCGATGGAATGAAAAACTGTTTTTT. V gene TRBV14 combines with J gene TRBJ1-4, with TRBD1 identical over 7 bases. CDR1 is SGHDN and CDR2 is FVKESK in the germline V gene. Losses at the gene ends were 0 bases for V and 5 bases for J; bases not matched to a gene: 9. The CDR3 is 17 residues long. The variable domain in full, with the rest retrieved from reference TRBV14 and TRBJ1-4, is EAGVTQFPSHSVIEKGQTVTLRCDPISGHDNLYWYRRVMGKEIKFLLHFVKESKQDESGMPNNRFLAERTGGTYSTLKVQPAELEDSGVYFCASSQDKGARWNEKLFFGSGTQLSVL.

The rearrangement links TRBV11-2 to TRBJ2-3; TRBD1 is a possible D gene (6 bases). The CDR3 length is 15 residues. Germline V lookup: CDR1 SGHAT, CDR2 FQNNGV. Trimming shortened V by 7 bases and J by 2 bases, and 16 bases separated the two germline ends. CDR3 in DNA: TGTGCCAGCACGGGCAGGGGTCAATTCACAGATACGCAGTATTTT. Its translation is CASTGRGQFTDTQYF.

J is TRBJ2-2 and V is TRBV19, with D maybe TRBD1 (6 bases). The CDR3 has 15 residues. V gave up 1 base and J gave up 6 bases, with 12 bases separating them. In germline, CDR1 is LNHDA, CDR2 SQIVND (reference sequence). The CDR3 DNA follows: TGTGCCAGTAGTATAGTGGGGGCCCCCGCCGGGGAGCTGTTTTTT. The encoded protein is CASSIVGAPAGELFF. The entire variable domain, with the rest obtained from reference TRBV19 and TRBJ2-2, is as follows: DGGITQSPKYLFRKEGQNVTLSCEQNLNHDAMYWYRQDPGQGLRLIYYSQIVNDFQKGDIAEGYSVSREKKESFPLTVTSAQKNPTAFYLCASSIVGAPAGELFFGEGSRLTVL.

The chain couples TRBV5-1 to TRBJ1-1; the D gene is possibly TRBD1 (6 bases). V lost 3 bases and J 1 base, leaving 13 bases between the germline ends. CDR1 SGHRS and CDR2 YFSETQ come from the germline V gene. The CDR3 covers 15 residues. Here the CDR3 reads CASSSSGTTNTEAFF. The CDR3 bases are TGCGCCAGCAGCTCGTCCGGGACAACGAACACTGAAGCTTTCTTT.

The CDR3 DNA reads TGTGCCAGTTTGGTGGCGGGAGGGTCCTACAATGAGCAGTTCTTC. Its translation: CASLVAGGSYNEQFF. V gene TRBV19 combines with J gene TRBJ2-1; TRBD2 matches at 9 bases. With V trimmed by 8 bases and J by 1 base, 6 bases remained unmatched. This CDR3 has 15 residues. CDR1 is LNHDA and CDR2 is SQIVND in the germline V gene (reference sequence).

This chain links TRBV28 with TRBJ2-7, with D perhaps matching TRBD1 (6 bases). Trimming removed 6 bases at V and 3 bases at J, with 18 bases between. Germline values: CDR1 MDHEN, CDR2 SYDVKM. The CDR3 length is 15 residues. The CDR3 coding sequence is TGTGCCAGCAGCTCCGGGACAAGAAACGTCTACGAGCAGTACTTC. Translating it yields CASSSGTRNVYEQYF.

The genes are TRBV5-1 and TRBJ1-1, with 8 bases aligning to TRBD1. V gave up 3 bases and J gave up 0 bases; unmatched junction bases: 1. CDR3 length: 14 residues. Germline-derived CDR1 and CDR2 are SGHRS and YFSETQ. The CDR3 DNA reads as TGCGCCAGCAGCTCGACAGGGGTGAACACTGAAGCTTTCTTT. It translates to CASSSTGVNTEAFF.

The CDR3 protein is CASKISTGRGMNTEAFF. The DNA for the CDR3 is TGTGCCAGTAAGATCTCCACAGGGCGGGGGATGAACACTGAAGCTTTCTTT. The chain is built from TRBV19 and TRBJ1-1, with TRBD1 as a possible D gene (6 bases). CDR3 size: 17 residues. Per germline, CDR1 LNHDA and CDR2 SQIVND (reference sequence). V lost 7 bases to trimming and J lost 0 bases, with 21 bases between them.

This chain joins TRBV5-6 and TRBJ1-1; D call uncertain. With 1 base removed from V and 4 bases from J, the gap between germline ends came to 14 bases. The CDR3 loop spans 15 amino acids. Looked up from germline, CDR1 is SGHDT and CDR2 is YYEEEE. The CDR3 DNA reads TGTGCCAGCAGCTTGTTGGGTAGGCCGGGCACTGAAGCTTTCTTT. Protein product: CASSLLGRPGTEAFF. The entire variable domain, with the rest obtained from reference TRBV5-6 and TRBJ1-1, is as follows: DAGVTQSPTHLIKTRGQQVTLRCSPKSGHDTVSWYQQALGQGPQFIFQYYEEEERQRGNFPDRFSGHQFPNYSSELNVNALLLGDSALYLCASSLLGRPGTEAFFGQGTRLTVV.

The rearrangement uses TRBV6-6 and TRBJ2-3, with 9 bases identical to TRBD2. The V and J ends lost 2 bases and 2 bases, in that order; junction bases with no gene match: 2. The CDR3 is 15 residues long. Germline CDR1 MNHNY, CDR2 SVGAGI (reference sequence). CDR3 protein: CASSYLAGFTDTQYF. The CDR3 DNA reads TGTGCCAGCAGTTACCTAGCGGGGTTCACAGATACGCAGTATTTT.

V usage is TRBV7-9 and J usage is TRBJ1-2; 7 nucleotides agree with TRBD1. The V gene's germline CDR1 is SEHNR and CDR2 FQNEAQ (reference sequence). The CDR3 length is 15 residues. V gave up 5 bases and J gave up 5 bases; unmatched junction bases: 11. The DNA for the CDR3 is TGTGCCAGCAGCGTAAAACAGGGGAATTGGTATGGCTACACCTTC. Translation gives CASSVKQGNWYGYTF.

The rearrangement links TRBV28 to TRBJ2-1; 8 bases are shared with TRBD1. This CDR3 has 17 residues. The ends lost 4 bases at V and 3 bases at J; junction bases unmatched: 11. Germline lookup yields CDR1 MDHEN and CDR2 SYDVKM. The chain's CDR3 is CASSSLPGGSDYNEQFF. CDR3 DNA sequence: TGTGCCAGCAGTTCCCTCCCAGGGGGCTCGGACTACAATGAGCAGTTCTTC.

Points on this clone: This CDR3 is also generated by other DNA sequences in the sample. The chain recombines TRBV6-5 with TRBJ2-1; 8 nucleotides align to TRBD2. J lost 13 bases, V lost 6 bases, and 11 bases had no gene match. The CDR3 sequence is 13 residues long. Germline values: CDR1 MNHEY, CDR2 SVGAGI. The CDR3: CASSQGREGRQFF. The DNA for the CDR3 is TGTGCCAGCAGCCAGGGCCGGGAGGGCCGCCAGTTCTTC.

This chain connects TRBV4-2 to TRBJ2-3, with a possible D match to TRBD1 (5 bases). From germline, CDR1 is LGHNA and CDR2 YNFKEQ. V lost 8 bases to trimming and J lost 2 bases, with 17 bases between them. This CDR3 is built from 15 residues. Here the CDR3 reads CASSSVGQNTDTQYF. The CDR3 DNA follows: TGTGCCAGCTCGTCTGTGGGGCAAAACACAGATACGCAGTATTTT.

The chain combines TRBV11-2 with TRBJ2-3; no clear D. This CDR3 contains 16 residues. In germline, CDR1 is SGHAT, CDR2 FQNNGV. V gave up 4 bases and J gave up 4 bases, with 18 bases separating them. This chain's CDR3 is CASSSSVSPRSDTQYF. In nucleotides, the CDR3 is TGTGCCAGCAGCTCGTCGGTCTCCCCTCGGTCAGATACGCAGTATTTT.

The genes are TRBV7-9 and TRBJ2-1, with no clear D. Trimming left V 3 bases short and J 0 bases short, with 9 bases between. CDR1 SEHNR and CDR2 FQNEAQ come from the germline V gene (reference sequence). The CDR3 contains 15 residues. The CDR3: CASSFEASSYNEQFF. DNA of the CDR3: TGTGCCAGCAGCTTCGAGGCGAGCTCCTACAATGAGCAGTTCTTC.

The chain uses TRBV5-4 and TRBJ2-5; 7 bases map to TRBD2. The CDR3 is 16 amino acids. CDR1 is SGHNT and CDR2 is YYREEE in the germline V gene (reference sequence). V lost 2 bases and J lost 5; bases outside the gene matches: 12. CDR3 coding DNA: TGTGCCAGCAGCTTTCAGCGGGGATCCTGGGGGGAGACCCAGTACTTC. Translated: CASSFQRGSWGETQYF.

This clone appeared a single time. The gene calls are TRBV5-4 and TRBJ1-4; a possible D gene is TRBD1 (5 bases). The CDR3 spans 14 residues. Germline CDR1 SGHNT, CDR2 YYREEE (reference sequence). Between the trimmed V and J ends, which lost 2 bases and 8 bases, there was a span of 13 bases. CDR3 nucleotide sequence: TGTGCCAGCAGCTTAGGGGAGGCGCGGGAAAAACTGTTTTTT. Translated, it gives CASSLGEAREKLFF.

The genes are TRBV28 and TRBJ1-5; 7 nucleotides line up with TRBD1. Germline values: CDR1 MDHEN, CDR2 SYDVKM. This CDR3 spans 14 amino acids. V lost 6 bases to trimming and J lost 6 bases; unmatched junction nucleotides: 8. The CDR3 reads CASSFDRESQPQHF. CDR3 nucleotides: TGTGCCAGCAGCTTTGACAGGGAATCTCAGCCCCAGCATTTT. The full variable domain, in which reference TRBV28 and TRBJ1-5 provide the parts outside the CDR3, is DVKVTQSSRYLVKRTGEKVFLECVQDMDHENMFWYRQDPGLGLRLIYFSYDVKMKEKGDIPEGYSVSREKKERFSLILESASTNQTSMYLCASSFDRESQPQHFGDGTRLSIL.

This clone appeared once. The chain joins TRBV5-1 to TRBJ2-7; TRBD2 might be the D (5 bases). The germline V gene encodes CDR1 SGHRS and CDR2 YFSETQ. This CDR3 has 12 residues. V was shortened by 2 bases and J by 6 bases, with 9 bases between the two germline ends. CDR3 coding DNA: TGCGCCAGCAGCTTAACCGGGATCGAGCAGTACTTC. Amino acids: CASSLTGIEQYF.

The chain joins TRBV28 to TRBJ1-1; D not certain. Germline CDR1 is MDHEN and CDR2 is SYDVKM. Trimming pared 7 bases from V and 7 bases from J, leaving 10 bases between. The CDR3 length is 11 residues. The CDR3 nucleotides are TGTGCCAGCAACGTGAGACATGAAGCTTTCTTT. It encodes CASNVRHEAFF.